This TCR beta chain originates from a study of CD8 T cells in ankylosing spondylitis. Study-wide results and limits: A motif of several highly homologous TCR beta variants was seen as apparently characteristic of ankylosing spondylitis blood.

As the method for making TCR beta libraries, quantitative 5'-RACE with molecular barcodes was used. TCRdb redid the calling of the 5' RACE reads with MiXCR, one entry per CDR3 protein. The table shows some 130,000 distinct CDR3 sequences, with roughly 15% occurring only once. Details on this clonotype: Its antigen is undetermined.

This CDR3 is 13 amino acids long. V was shortened by 3 bases and J by 0 bases, with 5 bases between the two germline ends. CDR1 is LNHDA, CDR2 SQIVND, per germline (reference sequence). The sequenced material came from blood, either unsorted or a sorted T cell fraction (not recorded which). The clonotype comes from a female donor with ankylosing spondylitis or in good health (not recorded which). The chain has TRBV19 and TRBJ1-1; D remains ambiguous. CDR3 sequence: CASSIRMNTEAFF. In nucleotides, the CDR3 is TGTGCCAGTAGTATCAGAATGAACACTGAAGCTTTCTTT. The whole variable domain, remainder taken from reference TRBV19 and TRBJ1-1, is DGGITQSPKYLFRKEGQNVTLSCEQNLNHDAMYWYRQDPGQGLRLIYYSQIVNDFQKGDIAEGYSVSREKKESFPLTVTSAQKNPTAFYLCASSIRMNTEAFFGQGTRLTVV.